A selection of T cell receptor beta chains follows, all from one sample in a study of Ad26.COV2.S vaccination and SARS-CoV-2 variants. Using immunoSEQ multiplex PCR, the repertoire was profiled, and TCRdb retains in-frame clones only, with some absent. Altogether roughly 380,000 clones are present, 87% being singletons, with the ten largest covering roughly 3.2%. This material consisted of peripheral blood, taken in a trial of Ad26.COV2.S vaccine versus placebo. The receptors here all came from a person aged 18-60 years who received the Ad26.COV2.S COVID-19 vaccine or a placebo. The conserved cysteine and the conserved F or W are not part of the CDR3 here.

J gene,V gene,CDR3 protein
TRBJ1-1,TRBV11-2,ASSLVSLQGSIEAF
TRBJ2-2,TRBV11-2,ASSLDQLAGGELF
TRBJ2-5,TRBV27,ASIHRETQY
TRBJ1-5,TRBV6-5,ASSTGINQPQH
TRBJ2-3,TRBV3-1/TRBV3-2,ASSQDGRRASGATDTQY
TRBJ2-7,TRBV5-5,ASSLHLYEQY
TRBJ1-1,TRBV10-3,AIRRGDTEAF
TRBJ1-3,TRBV12-3/TRBV12-4,ASREAIGNTIY
TRBJ2-5,TRBV14,ASSQGRWDREEETQY
TRBJ1-4,TRBV5-1,ASSRGQGTNEKLF
TRBJ1-1,TRBV27,ASSLLGGGRANTEAF
TRBJ1-5,TRBV4-2,ASSQEEGQPQH
TRBJ2-2,TRBV5-1,ASRNERGGVAGELF
TRBJ2-5,TRBV30,AWSEWAGVYQETQY
TRBJ1-1,TRBV5-1,ASSPGRDRSFEAF
TRBJ1-5,TRBV3-1/TRBV3-2,ASSLDSVDRPQH
TRBJ2-1,TRBV2,ASPEGSSYNEQF
TRBJ2-1,TRBV11-3,ASSLRSTGGDNEQF
TRBJ1-2,TRBV6-5,ASSYSRDSNYGYT
TRBJ1-1,TRBV15,ATSRVQGWDTEAF
TRBJ1-4,TRBV12-3/TRBV12-4,ASSNNVGKLF
TRBJ2-7,TRBV6-5,ASSYRGRGHEQY
TRBJ1-1,TRBV29-1,SVGGLYTEAF
TRBJ2-1,TRBV27,ASSFRENNEQF
TRBJ2-3,TRBV6-2/TRBV6-3,ASSYRSDTQY
TRBJ2-5,TRBV5-1,ASSAQQGWETQY
TRBJ2-1,TRBV7-9,ASSHTNPQIDEQF
TRBJ2-7,TRBV2,ASTRDPIYEQY
TRBJ1-3,TRBV6-5,ASSRRGTGNTIY
TRBJ2-7,TRBV4-1,ASSQDGGGIGTYEQY
TRBJ2-5,TRBV4-1,ASSHKGQAPPWETQY
TRBJ1-2,TRBV7-9,ASSSGGATSLGYGYT
TRBJ2-7,TRBV10-3,AISLSPGSTYEQY
TRBJ1-2,TRBV4-2,ASSREGPQGLDYGYT
TRBJ2-3,TRBV30,AWSDSWDTQY
TRBJ2-1,TRBV29-1,SVVTSGVGNEQF
TRBJ2-7,TRBV24-1,ATKGPTDTYEQY
TRBJ2-3,TRBV7-9,ASSPRAGESTDTQY
TRBJ1-5,TRBV2,ASIGQGSNQPQH
TRBJ2-7,TRBV5-1,ASSLGVVYEQY
TRBJ2-7,TRBV15,ATSIKGYEEQY
TRBJ1-5,TRBV19,ASSPSYLNQPQH
TRBJ1-3,TRBV5-1,ASSLGQANSGNTIY
TRBJ2-1,TRBV10-3,AISLGARAYNEQF
TRBJ2-3,TRBV7-9,ASSLGGRADTQY
TRBJ1-3,TRBV6-1,ASSEALPGQGGDTIY
TRBJ1-1,TRBV30,AWNPGTGWAF
TRBJ2-2,TRBV5-1,ASSLRAGATGELF
TRBJ1-1,TRBV29-1,SVERSRGTEAF
TRBJ1-3,TRBV15,ATSKTGSGNTIY
TRBJ2-7,TRBV10-3,AIRDTGGYSYEQY
TRBJ2-3,TRBV5-1,ASSIGQGVGTQY
TRBJ1-6,TRBV19,ASSIGGRPIGSPLH
TRBJ2-7,TRBV3-1/TRBV3-2,ASSQGGEQY
TRBJ2-7,TRBV5-1,ASSLRDRGSYEQY
TRBJ2-4,TRBV5-1,ASSSVSPRTGIFGNIQY
TRBJ2-3,TRBV6-4,ASSVDLRDTQY
TRBJ1-2,TRBV12-3/TRBV12-4,ASSSLRDGYT
TRBJ2-3,TRBV10-3,AISDSTDTQY